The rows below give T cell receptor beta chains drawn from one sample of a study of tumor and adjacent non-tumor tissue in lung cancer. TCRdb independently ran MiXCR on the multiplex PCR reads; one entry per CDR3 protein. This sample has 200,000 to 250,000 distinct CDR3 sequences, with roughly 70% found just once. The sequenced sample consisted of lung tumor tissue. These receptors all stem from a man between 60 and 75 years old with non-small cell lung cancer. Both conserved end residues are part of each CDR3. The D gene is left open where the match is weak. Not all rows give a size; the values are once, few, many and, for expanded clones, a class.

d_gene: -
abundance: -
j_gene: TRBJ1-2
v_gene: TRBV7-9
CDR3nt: TGTGCCAGCAGTGACACCTTCTATGGCTACACCTTT
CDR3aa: CASSDTFYGYTF

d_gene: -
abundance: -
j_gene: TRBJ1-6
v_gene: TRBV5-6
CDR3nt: TGTGCCAGCAGCTTGGGGCAGTCCAATTCACCCCTCCACTTT
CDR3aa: CASSLGQSNSPLHF

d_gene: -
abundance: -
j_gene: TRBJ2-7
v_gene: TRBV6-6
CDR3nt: TGTGCCTGCAGACTCTACGAGCAGTACTTC
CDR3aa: CACRLYEQYF

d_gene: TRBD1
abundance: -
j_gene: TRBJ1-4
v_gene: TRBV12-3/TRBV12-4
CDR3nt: TGTGCCAGCGACTCATCGGACAGGATAAATGAAAAACTGTTTTTT
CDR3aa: CASDSSDRINEKLFF

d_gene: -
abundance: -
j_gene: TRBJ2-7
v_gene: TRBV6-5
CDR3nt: TGTGCCAGCGGCAATTGGGGAGTCACTGGCTACAAGCAGTACTTC
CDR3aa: CASGNWGVTGYKQYF

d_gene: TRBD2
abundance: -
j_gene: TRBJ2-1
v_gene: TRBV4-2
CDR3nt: TGTGCCAGCAGCCAAGTTCTAGCGGGGAACAATGAGAAGTTCTTC
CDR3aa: CASSQVLAGNNEKFF

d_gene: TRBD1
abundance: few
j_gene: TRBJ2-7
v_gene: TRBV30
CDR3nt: TGTGCCTGGAGTCGGGACAGTCGGTACGAGCAGTACTTC
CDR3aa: CAWSRDSRYEQYF

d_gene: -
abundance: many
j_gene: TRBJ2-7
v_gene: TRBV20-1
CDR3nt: TGCAGTGCTAGAGAAACTAGAACAGCCGACTCCTACGAGCAGTACTTC
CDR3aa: CSARETRTADSYEQYF

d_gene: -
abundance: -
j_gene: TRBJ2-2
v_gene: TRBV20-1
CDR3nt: TGCAGTGCTGGAGAAGGGATGGGTGGGTACACCGGTGAGCTGTTTTTT
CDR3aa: CSAGEGMGGYTGELFF

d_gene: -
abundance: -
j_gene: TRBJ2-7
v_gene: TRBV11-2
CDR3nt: TGTGCCAGCAGCCGTGGGACGGGGGCTCTCTGCTACGAGCAGTACTTC
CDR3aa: CASSRGTGALCYEQYF